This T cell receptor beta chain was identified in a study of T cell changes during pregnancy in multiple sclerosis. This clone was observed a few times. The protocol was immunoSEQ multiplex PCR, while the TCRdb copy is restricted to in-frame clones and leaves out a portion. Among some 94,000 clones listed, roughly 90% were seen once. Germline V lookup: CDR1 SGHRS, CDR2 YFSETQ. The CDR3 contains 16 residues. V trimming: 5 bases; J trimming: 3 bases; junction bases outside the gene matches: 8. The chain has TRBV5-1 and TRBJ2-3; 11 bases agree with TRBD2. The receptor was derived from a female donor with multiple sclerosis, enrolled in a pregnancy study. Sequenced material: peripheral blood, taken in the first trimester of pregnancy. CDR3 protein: CASSPMTSGKTDTQYF. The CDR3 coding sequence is TGCGCCAGCAGTCCCATGACTAGCGGGAAGACAGATACGCAGTATTTT.